These 24 T cell receptor beta chains were all obtained from the same sample, sequenced in a study of shared clonotypes between healthy human individuals. Here immunoSEQ multiplex PCR was the method, and the copy in TCRdb shows in-frame clones only, minus some. Among about 2.4 million clones listed, over 85% were seen once. Sequenced sample: naive CD4+ T cells from PBMCs. Subset defined: CD45RA+ positively selected. All receptors come from a young man in good health. Some clones in this sample may be carry-over from other donors' samples.

This clone was detected only once. The chain links TRBV10-3 to TRBJ2-2, with 8 bases identical to TRBD2. With 4 bases clipped from V and 6 bases from J, the junction kept 16 bases outside the gene matches. From germline, CDR1 is ENHRY and CDR2 SYGVKD. The CDR3 runs to 18 residues. CDR3 DNA sequence: TGTGCCATCAGTGCGTCGAAGGGTAGGAGCGGGAGTTCCGGGGAGCTGTTTTTT. It is translated as CAISASKGRSGSSGELFF.

This clone was seen just once. Other DNA sequences in the same sample also yield this CDR3. The chain couples TRBV5-1 to TRBJ1-3; D is possibly TRBD1 (6 bases). This CDR3 comprises 15 residues. Between the trimmed V and J ends, which lost 1 base and 3 bases, there was a span of 11 bases. CDR1 is SGHRS and CDR2 is YFSETQ in the germline V gene. CDR3 nucleotides: TGCGCCAGCAGCTTGTGGGGGGCGAGTGGAAACACCATATATTTT. Amino acids: CASSLWGASGNTIYF. The variable domain in full, with the rest retrieved from reference TRBV5-1 and TRBJ1-3, is KAGVTQTPRYLIKTRGQQVTLSCSPISGHRSVSWYQQTPGQGLQFLFEYFSETQRNKGNFPGRFSGRQFSNSRSEMNVSTLELGDSALYLCASSLWGASGNTIYFGEGSWLTVV.

V gene TRBV7-9 combines with J gene TRBJ1-1; 8 bases line up with TRBD1. V was pared by 3 bases and J by 6 bases, with 6 bases of the junction left unmatched. The CDR3 sequence is 14 residues long. The germline gives CDR1 SEHNR, CDR2 FQNEAQ (reference sequence). This CDR3 reads CASSFRGQGPEAFF. The CDR3 nucleotides read TGTGCCAGCAGCTTCCGAGGACAGGGACCTGAAGCTTTCTTT. Complete variable domain (other parts from reference TRBV7-9 and TRBJ1-1): DTGVSQNPRHKITKRGQNVTFRCDPISEHNRLYWYRQTLGQGPEFLTYFQNEAQLEKSRLLSDRFSAERPKGSFSTLEIQRTEQGDSAMYLCASSFRGQGPEAFFGQGTRLTVV.

The V gene is TRBV5-5, the J gene TRBJ1-2, with D possibly matching TRBD1 (5 bases). CDR1 SGHKS and CDR2 YYEKEE come from the germline V gene (reference sequence). Deletions cut 2 bases from V and 3 bases from J, with 11 bases between. The CDR3 has 14 residues. This CDR3 is CASSFLGADYGYTF. For the CDR3, the DNA is TGTGCCAGCAGCTTCTTAGGGGCAGACTATGGCTACACCTTC.

Written as DNA, the CDR3 is TGTGCCAGCAGCTTGGACGGAAATGAGCAGTTCTTC. It codes for CASSLDGNEQFF. The rearrangement links TRBV7-3 to TRBJ2-1; D gene unclear. V was cut by 3 bases and J by 7 bases, with 7 bases left in between. Germline CDR1 and CDR2: SGHTA and FQGTGA. CDR3 size: 12 residues.

This clone was found a few times. The V and J genes are TRBV7-3 and TRBJ1-4; 9 bases agree with TRBD1. The V segment lost 5 bases and the J segment 3 bases; nucleotides outside the gene matches: 4. The length of the CDR3 is 15 residues. Germline CDR1 reads SGHTA; CDR2 reads FQGTGA. Here the CDR3 reads CASSATGGANEKLFF. CDR3 nucleotide sequence: TGTGCCAGCAGCGCGACAGGGGGAGCTAATGAAAAACTGTTTTTT.

V gene TRBV28 combines with J gene TRBJ2-7, with 7 bases that match TRBD1. The germline V gene encodes CDR1 MDHEN and CDR2 SYDVKM. The CDR3 is 14 residues long. The V segment lost 4 bases and the J segment 1 base; nucleotides outside the gene matches: 4. In DNA form, the CDR3 reads TGTGCCAGCAGTTGGGTGACAGGGTCCTACGAGCAGTACTTC. As protein: CASSWVTGSYEQYF.

The rearrangement uses TRBV28 and TRBJ1-1, with 9 bases fitting TRBD1. CDR1 is MDHEN, CDR2 SYDVKM, per germline. The CDR3 is 16 residues long. Trimming took 2 bases from V and 8 from J; bases not matched to a gene: 12. CDR3 protein: CASSLNRGLRLWEAFF. The CDR3 DNA reads as TGTGCCAGCAGTTTAAACAGGGGGCTTAGGCTTTGGGAAGCTTTCTTT.

The chain employs TRBV10-3 and TRBJ1-2, with 7 nucleotides matching TRBD1. Unmatched junction bases numbered 8, after V lost 5 bases and J lost 5 bases. Germline V lookup: CDR1 ENHRY, CDR2 SYGVKD. There are 14 residues in the CDR3. The chain's CDR3 is CAISPPGQFYGYTF. DNA for the CDR3: TGTGCCATCAGTCCTCCGGGACAGTTTTATGGCTACACCTTC.

CDR3 in amino acids: CASSFLSVLKNTEAFF. CDR3 sequence (DNA): TGTGCCAGCAGTTTTTTATCGGTTCTGAAGAACACTGAAGCTTTCTTT. This chain joins TRBV28 and TRBJ1-1, with D unresolved. V shed 3 bases and J shed 1 base, with 15 bases lying between them. The germline V gene has CDR1 MDHEN and CDR2 SYDVKM. The CDR3 runs 16 residues.

CDR3 nucleotides: TGTGCCAGCAGTCCTCCGGGACCCTGGAACACTGAAGCTTTCTTT. Protein product: CASSPPGPWNTEAFF. The J gene is TRBJ1-1, the V gene TRBV28; D is possibly TRBD1 (5 bases). Germline CDR1 reads MDHEN; CDR2 reads SYDVKM. Trimming removed 5 bases from V and 1 base from J, with 14 bases in between. The CDR3 runs to 15 residues.

The J gene is TRBJ2-1, the V gene TRBV27, with 7 bases fitting TRBD2. The CDR3 covers 15 residues. Germline lookup yields CDR1 MNHEY and CDR2 SMNVEV (reference sequence). The V gene end was trimmed by 2 bases and the J gene end by 4 bases; junction bases not matched to a gene: 5. Written as DNA, the CDR3 is TGTGCCAGCAGTTTAGCGGGAGCCTTGTACAATGAGCAGTTCTTC. Translated: CASSLAGALYNEQFF.

Turning to this clone: Other DNA sequences within the sample encode an identical CDR3. The V and J genes are TRBV7-2 and TRBJ1-5; the D is unclear. The CDR3 extends over 15 amino acids. Germline CDR1 is SGHTA and CDR2 is FQGNSA. V gave up 2 bases and J gave up 2 bases, with 10 bases separating them. CDR3 sequence: CASSLTGFGNQPQHF. CDR3 bases: TGTGCCAGCAGCTTAACGGGGTTCGGCAATCAGCCCCAGCATTTT.

The chain couples TRBV4-3 to TRBJ2-7, with D unresolved. This CDR3 comprises 14 residues. Trimming took 8 bases from V and 2 from J, leaving 16 bases between them. Germline CDR1 and CDR2: LGHNA and YSLEER. CDR3: CASPKPDGAYEQYF. The DNA of the CDR3 is TGCGCCAGCCCAAAACCGGACGGAGCCTACGAGCAGTACTTC.

The V gene is TRBV29-1, the J gene TRBJ1-1, with 8 bases that match TRBD1. This CDR3 comprises 14 residues. Germline CDR1 SQVTM, CDR2 ANQGSEA. The V and J ends lost 4 bases and 3 bases, in that order; junction bases with no gene match: 7. In nucleotides, the CDR3 is TGCAGCGTTGTCCCAGGGGGCAGAGACACTGAAGCTTTCTTT. This translates into CSVVPGGRDTEAFF. Supplemented by reference TRBV29-1 and TRBJ1-1, the full variable domain reads SAVISQKPSRDICQRGTSLTIQCQVDSQVTMMFWYRQQPGQSLTLIATANQGSEATYESGFVIDKFPISRPNLTFSTLTVSNMSPEDSSIYLCSVVPGGRDTEAFFGQGTRLTVV.

The V and J genes are TRBV7-2 and TRBJ1-2; maybe TRBD1 (6 bases). The CDR3 sequence is 15 residues long. Trimming shortened V by 1 base and J by 2 bases, and 11 bases separated the two germline ends. Germline V gene sequence: CDR1 SGHTA, CDR2 FQGNSA. The CDR3 bases are TGTGCCAGCAGCTTAGTTCGGGGGGCGAACTATGGCTACACCTTC. Translation gives CASSLVRGANYGYTF.

Regarding this clone: Different DNA sequences within this sample yield the same CDR3. The genes are TRBV5-4 and TRBJ2-1, with TRBD2 matching over 15 bases. Germline-derived CDR1 and CDR2 are SGHNT and YYREEE (reference sequence). V dropped 4 bases and J dropped 4; count of bases not matched to a gene: 3. CDR3 length: 16 amino acids. The CDR3 loop reads CASSPGLAGGYNEQFF. The CDR3 coding sequence is TGTGCCAGCAGCCCAGGACTAGCGGGAGGGTACAATGAGCAGTTCTTC.

The chain links TRBV15 to TRBJ1-2; D ambiguous. Trimming removed 3 bases from V and 4 bases from J, with 3 bases in between. Germline V gene data show CDR1 as LNHNV and CDR2 as YYDKDF (reference sequence). The CDR3 sequence is 11 residues long. Written as DNA, the CDR3 is TGTGCCACCAGCAGTGCCTATGGCTACACCTTC. It is translated as CATSSAYGYTF.

The chain uses TRBV4-3 and TRBJ2-3; the match to TRBD2 covers 9 bases. The CDR3 loop spans 16 amino acids. Germline CDR1 LGHNA, CDR2 YSLEER. Losses at the gene ends were 8 bases for V and 8 bases for J; bases not matched to a gene: 17. CDR3 bases: TGCGCCAGCGAAGCGGGTGGTAGCGGGAGAGGGGGTACGCAGTATTTT. Protein product: CASEAGGSGRGGTQYF.

As concerns this clone: This specimen includes other DNA sequences encoding the same CDR3. V and J are TRBV7-2 and TRBJ1-2; D remains unclear. Germline V lookup: CDR1 SGHTA, CDR2 FQGNSA. The CDR3 is made up of 13 amino acids. Trimming took off 1 base at V and 4 bases at J, with 7 bases between the two ends. In nucleotides, the CDR3 is TGTGCCAGCAGCTTAGGGTCGGGCTATGGCTACACCTTC. It encodes CASSLGSGYGYTF.

V and J are TRBV15 and TRBJ2-1, with a possible D match to TRBD2 (6 bases). CDR3 length equals 16 residues. Trimming took off 0 bases at V and 7 bases at J, with 16 bases between the two ends. Germline V gene sequence: CDR1 LNHNV, CDR2 YYDKDF (reference sequence). Written as DNA, the CDR3 is TGTGCCACCAGCAGAGATGGGGTCGCGGGGTATAATGAGCAGTTCTTC. Translation: CATSRDGVAGYNEQFF.

The rearrangement uses TRBV5-1 and TRBJ2-7; perhaps TRBD2 as D (6 bases). Trimming cost V 0 bases and J 2 bases, with 12 bases left between them. This CDR3 is 15 amino acids long. Germline CDR1 SGHRS, CDR2 YFSETQ. CDR3 sequence: CASSLVLASTYEQYF. Written as DNA, the CDR3 is TGCGCCAGCAGCTTGGTCCTAGCGAGTACCTACGAGCAGTACTTC. The whole variable domain, filled in from reference TRBV5-1 and TRBJ2-7, reads KAGVTQTPRYLIKTRGQQVTLSCSPISGHRSVSWYQQTPGQGLQFLFEYFSETQRNKGNFPGRFSGRQFSNSRSEMNVSTLELGDSALYLCASSLVLASTYEQYFGPGTRLTVT.

This clone has only a few counts. J is TRBJ1-2 and V is TRBV27; 11 bases match TRBD1. V shed 5 bases, J shed 10 bases, and the junction held 9 bases outside the gene matches. The germline gives CDR1 MNHEY, CDR2 SMNVEV (reference sequence). There are 14 residues in the CDR3. The chain's CDR3 is CASSPGTGGIVYTF. The CDR3, as DNA: TGTGCCAGCAGTCCTGGGACAGGGGGTATTGTCTACACCTTC.

This chain joins TRBV5-1 and TRBJ2-1; 11 bases map to TRBD1. The CDR3 consists of 14 residues. J was trimmed by 7 bases and V by 4 bases; bases with no gene match: 4. The germline CDR1 and CDR2 sequences are SGHRS and YFSETQ. This chain's CDR3 is CASSPGQGANEQFF. DNA for the CDR3: TGCGCCAGCAGCCCCGGACAGGGGGCGAATGAGCAGTTCTTC.